The 18 T cell receptor beta chains listed next were all sequenced from one sample in a study of T cell clonality in common variable immunodeficiency. TCRdb keeps only in-frame clones here, not all; method: immunoSEQ multiplex PCR. The profile covers roughly 58,000 clones, none occurring a single time. The sample taken for sequencing was peripheral blood mononuclear cells. All receptors come from a person aged 18 to 70 in good health.

This clone was detected ten times or more. The read stops 3 residues short of the end of the CDR3; the missing end is completed from the germline J gene. J is TRBJ2-1 and V is TRBV18; the match to TRBD2 covers 8 bases. The CDR3 length is 18 residues. Germline CDR1 is KGHSH and CDR2 is LQKENI. The V and J ends lost 6 bases and 1 base, in that order; junction bases with no gene match: 14. The DNA read from the CDR3 is TGTGCCAGCTCCCCCACGGTAGCGGGAAGGGTGTCCTACAATGAG. Amino acid sequence: CASSPTVAGRVSYNE. The CDR3 in full is CASSPTVAGRVSYNEQFF.

This clone was counted many times. The CDR3 is cut off 3 residues early in the read; its end comes from the germline J gene. The gene calls are TRBV4-2 and TRBJ2-1; D is undetermined. This CDR3 is 14 amino acids long. Germline assignment: CDR1 LGHNA and CDR2 YNFKEQ. V shed 0 bases and J shed 5 bases, with 8 bases lying between them. The CDR3 is CASSQDIANNEQFF. The DNA read from the CDR3 is TGTGCCAGCAGCCAAGATATTGCGAACAATGAG.

There are many counts of this clone. The observed sequence ends 3 residues before the CDR3 terminus, with the missing tail filled in from the germline J gene. This chain joins TRBV7-3 and TRBJ2-3; 8 bases are shared with TRBD2. From germline, CDR1 is SGHTA and CDR2 FQGTGA. This CDR3 is built from 18 residues. The V segment lost 3 bases and the J segment 0 bases; nucleotides outside the gene matches: 11. The part of the CDR3 DNA that was read is TGTGCCAGCAGCTTTCTAAGTGCTAGCGGGTTTAGCACAGATACG. This translates into CASSFLSASGFSTDT. In full, the CDR3 reads CASSFLSASGFSTDTQYF.

Turning to this clone: The read ends 3 residues before the CDR3 terminus; that terminus is restored from the germline J gene. The rearrangement links TRBV30 to TRBJ2-2, with a tentative D call TRBD2 (6 bases). Looked up from germline, CDR1 is GTSNPN and CDR2 is SVGIG (reference sequence). CDR3 size: 14 residues. CDR3 DNA, as far as it was read: TGTGCCTGGACACTAAGGAGCCGCGGGGAAAAG. This codes for CAWTLRSRGEK. Given in full, the CDR3 is CAWTLRSRGEKLFF.

This clone was seen at least ten times. The CDR3 goes on 3 residues after the read ends, and that part is filled in from the germline J gene. This rearrangement joins TRBV7-2 to TRBJ1-2, with a tentative D call TRBD1 (5 bases). The CDR3 runs to 13 residues. Germline CDR1 and CDR2: SGHTA and FQGNSA. Trimming cost V 1 base and J 3 bases, with 6 bases left between them. The CDR3 region is CASSLGDYYGYTF. Incomplete CDR3 DNA: TGTGCCAGCAGCTTAGGGGACTACTATGGC. Together with reference TRBV7-2 and TRBJ1-2, the CDR3 gives the full variable domain: GAGVSQSPSNKVTEKGKDVELRCDPISGHTALYWYRQSLGQGLEFLIYFQGNSAPDKSGLPSDRFSAERTGGSVSTLTIQRTQQEDSAVYLCASSLGDYYGYTFGSGTRLTVV.

This clone has a count of ten or more. The read gets to within 3 residues of the CDR3 end, and the germline J gene fills in the rest. V usage is TRBV6-2 or TRBV6-3 and J usage is TRBJ2-7; the D gene is possibly TRBD1 (6 bases). CDR1 and CDR2 (germline): MNHEY, SVGEGT. The CDR3 consists of 14 residues. Trimming pared 6 bases from V and 0 bases from J, leaving 12 bases between. The CDR3 loop reads CASSWGQDSYEQYF. The part of the CDR3 DNA that was read is TGTGCCAGCAGCTGGGGGCAGGACTCCTACGAG.

This clone was found a few times. The DNA ends 3 residues before the CDR3 does, and the rest of the CDR3 is filled in from the germline J gene. The identical CDR3 is also encoded by other nucleotide sequences in the sample. This chain connects TRBV19 to TRBJ2-1, with TRBD1 as a possible D gene (6 bases). The germline gives CDR1 LNHDA, CDR2 SQIVND (reference sequence). The CDR3 spans 12 residues. V lost 10 bases to trimming and J lost 6 bases, with 13 bases between them. This CDR3 is CATRLGANEQFF. The sequenced part of the CDR3 DNA is TGTGCCACCAGATTGGGGGCCAATGAG.

In this sample, this clone turned up a few times. From the germline J gene comes the end of the CDR3, since the read stops 3 residues before it. The chain employs TRBV19 and TRBJ1-2; 8 nucleotides align to TRBD1. The germline V gene has CDR1 LNHDA and CDR2 SQIVND (reference sequence). The CDR3 spans 15 residues. CDR3 region: CASSMGRGPVAIYTF. The CDR3 DNA, read in part, is TGTGCCAGTAGTATGGGCAGGGGGCCCGTAGCAATC.

This clone was detected ten times or more. CDR3 DNA, as far as it was read: TGCGCCAGCAGCTTTTTTACAGACACCGGGGAG. This gives the protein CASSFFTDTGE. The full CDR3 protein is CASSFFTDTGELFF. The V and J genes are TRBV5-1 and TRBJ2-2; D uncertain. With the read ending 3 residues before the CDR3 end, the germline J gene is used to fill in that end. The CDR3 has 14 residues. Per germline, CDR1 SGHRS and CDR2 YFSETQ. Trimming stripped 2 bases from V and 3 bases from J, with 8 bases between.

This clone was counted many times. With the read ending 3 residues before the CDR3 end, the germline J gene is used to fill in that end. The chain recombines TRBV2 with TRBJ2-5, with a weak D call TRBD1 (7 bases). Trimming removed 3 bases from V and 7 bases from J, with 12 bases in between. The CDR3 extends over 13 amino acids. The germline CDR1 and CDR2 sequences are SNHLY and FYNNEI. This chain's CDR3 is CASSERQGGTQYF. The sequenced part of the CDR3 DNA is TGTGCCAGCAGTGAGAGACAGGGAGGGACC.

This clone was detected many times. Incomplete CDR3 DNA: TGCAGTGCTAGAGATCTTTCCAGCGGGGGGGTAGGCGGGGAG. Protein product: CSARDLSSGGVGGE. Given in full, the CDR3 is CSARDLSSGGVGGELFF. The rearrangement links TRBV20-1 to TRBJ2-2, with 10 bases aligning to TRBD2. Read data end 3 residues before the CDR3 end; the end is taken from the germline J gene. Per the germline V gene, CDR1 is DFQATT and CDR2 is SNEGSKA (reference sequence). V gave up 0 bases and J gave up 7 bases; unmatched junction bases: 11. The CDR3 spans 17 residues.

In this sample, this clone turned up a few times. Given a far larger clone just one base away, this is likely a sequencing read error. The read falls 3 residues short of the CDR3 end, and the missing part is taken from the germline J gene. The V and J genes are TRBV6-2 or TRBV6-3 and TRBJ2-3; TRBD1 matches at 9 bases. The CDR3 is made up of 14 amino acids. Per the germline V gene, CDR1 is MNHEY and CDR2 is SVGEGT. The sequenced CDR3 bases are TGTGCCAGCAGAGGGACAGGGCTACAAGAGACG. This codes for CASRGTGLQET. Given in full, the CDR3 is CASRGTGLQETQYF.

The table lists this clone with many counts. The read terminates 3 residues ahead of where the CDR3 ends, so the germline J gene completes it. The chain carries TRBV19 and TRBJ2-3; 10 bases are shared with TRBD2. The V gene end was trimmed by 3 bases and the J gene end by 0 bases; junction bases not matched to a gene: 6. The CDR3 runs 17 residues. In germline, CDR1 is LNHDA, CDR2 SQIVND (reference sequence). The CDR3 spells CASSISGLAASTDTQYF. CDR3 bases read: TGTGCCAGTAGTATCTCTGGACTAGCGGCTAGCACAGATACG.

The table lists this clone with many counts. Read sequence stops 3 residues before the CDR3 end, and the germline J gene provides the missing end. J is TRBJ2-2 and V is TRBV7-9, with D possibly matching TRBD1 (5 bases). This CDR3 contains 14 residues. Germline-derived CDR1 and CDR2 are SEHNR and FQNEAQ (reference sequence). V lost 5 bases to trimming and J lost 1 base, with 8 bases between them. CDR3: CASSDSLNTGELFF. CDR3 bases read: TGTGCCAGCAGCGACAGTCTGAACACCGGGGAG.

This clone has at least ten counts. CDR3 bases read: TGTGCCAGCAGGACCGGACAGGGGGGCGAG. Residues: CASRTGQGGE. The CDR3 in full is CASRTGQGGEQYF. This sequence joins TRBV28 and TRBJ2-7, with TRBD1 matching 10 bases. Coverage ceases 3 residues before the CDR3 finishes, and the germline J gene fills in the end. With 6 bases clipped from V and 6 bases from J, the junction kept 5 bases outside the gene matches. The CDR3 length is 13 residues. The germline V gene encodes CDR1 MDHEN and CDR2 SYDVKM.

This clone was counted a few times. Mismatch with germline at one junction end may stem from a read error. The read ends 3 residues shy of where the CDR3 ends; the end is completed using the germline J gene. The chain joins TRBV19 to TRBJ1-5; maybe TRBD1 (5 bases). CDR1 LNHDA and CDR2 SQIVND come from the germline V gene (reference sequence). The CDR3 runs 14 residues. The sequenced CDR3 bases are TGTGCCTGTAGTATCCGGGGGGAAGGTCAGCCC. This sequence encodes CACSIRGEGQP. The entire CDR3 protein is CACSIRGEGQPQHF.

This clone was observed many times. With the read ending 3 residues before the CDR3 end, the germline J gene is used to fill in that end. The gene calls are TRBV23-1 and TRBJ2-1; 9 bases are a match to TRBD1. TRBV23-1 is sorted into the ORF group, with uncertain function. The CDR3 length is 14 residues. The ends lost 8 bases at V and 9 bases at J; junction bases unmatched: 11. Partial CDR3 DNA: TGCGCCAGCTACGGACAGGGGCGCTTAAGTGAG. It encodes CASYGQGRLSE. The entire CDR3 sequence reads CASYGQGRLSEQFF.

This clone has a count of ten or more. The read is 3 residues too short to cover the CDR3 end, so that end is filled in from the germline J gene. The chain carries TRBV5-1 and TRBJ2-1, with 10 nucleotides matching TRBD1. CDR1 and CDR2 from the germline V gene are SGHRS and YFSETQ. The length of the CDR3 is 18 residues. V lost 4 bases and J lost 9; bases outside the gene matches: 19. The covered CDR3 bases are TGCGCCAGCAGCCAACAACCTACGGGACAGGGGCTTTTCGGTGAG. Its translation: CASSQQPTGQGLFGE. The CDR3 reads in full as CASSQQPTGQGLFGEQFF.